This TCR beta chain was captured by sequencing in a study of cytomegalovirus exposure and HLA in healthy donors. Details on this clone: What it recognizes is unknown.

The CDR3 runs 16 residues. CDR1 and CDR2 from the germline V gene are SGHNT and YENEEA. Between the trimmed V and J ends, which lost 2 bases and 3 bases, there was a span of 13 bases. Libraries were prepared by immunoSEQ multiplex PCR; TCRdb keeps only in-frame clonotypes and omits some of them. The sample holds approximately 300,000 clones, about 85% seen once. Study-level points and caveats: The authors listed around 150 TCR beta chains as cytomegalovirus-associated.

J is TRBJ2-2 and V is TRBV11-3; D perhaps matches TRBD1 (6 bases). The sample consisted of PBMCs. The source of this sequence is a woman aged 25 to 45 in good health and CMV-seropositive. CDR3 in amino acids: CASSLRGRGYTGELFF. In nucleotides, the CDR3 is TGTGCCAGCAGCTTACGGGGCAGGGGTTACACCGGGGAGCTGTTTTTT.